These T cell receptor beta chains were read from a single sample in a study of Graves' ophthalmopathy and Graves' hyperthyroidism. TCRdb re-derived calls from the multiplex PCR reads in MiXCR, one entry per CDR3 protein. The data hold some 150,000 distinct CDR3 sequences, with around 40% observed a single time. The sample taken for sequencing was peripheral blood. The receptors come from a man in his thirties or forties with Graves' ophthalmopathy. CDR3s include the opening cysteine and the closing phenylalanine or tryptophan.

v_gene	j_gene	len	CDR3aa
TRBV11-2	TRBJ1-1	18	CASSLGPMGEPMNTEAFF
TRBV15	TRBJ1-1	14	CATSRWTVDSEAFF
TRBV20-1	TRBJ2-7	17	CSARLPRGGTSTYEQYF
TRBV28	TRBJ2-7	15	CASSLRGLYSYEQYF
TRBV7-8	TRBJ2-7	14	CASSDGAAVYEQYF
TRBV12-3/TRBV12-4	TRBJ1-2	14	CASSPRAEGGGYTF
TRBV7-2	TRBJ2-5	16	CASSLGVGMLVGTQYF
TRBV20-1	TRBJ1-1	12	CSAREEVTEAFF
TRBV6-2/TRBV6-3	TRBJ2-7	13	CASSYDRRHEQYF
TRBV7-2	TRBJ1-1	12	CASSTGQGPAFF
TRBV6-2/TRBV6-3	TRBJ2-6	15	CASSYGISGANVLTF
TRBV24-1	TRBJ2-5	17	CATSVPSGRGLGETQYF
TRBV28	TRBJ2-7	14	CASSWTGGTYEQYF
TRBV28	TRBJ2-2	13	CASRTANTGELFF
TRBV15	TRBJ1-2	15	CATSRVGKANYGYTF
TRBV6-5	TRBJ2-7	13	CASSSDRNYEQYF